Listed below are T cell receptor beta chains from one sample, sequenced in a study of Graves' ophthalmopathy and Graves' hyperthyroidism. TCRdb called the multiplex PCR reads again in MiXCR, with one record for every CDR3 protein. The data show about 740,000 distinct CDR3 sequences, with 40% seen just once and about 40% held by the top ten. The material sequenced was peripheral blood. The source of these receptors is an adult man with Graves' ophthalmopathy. Both conserved end residues are part of each CDR3.

>TRBJ2-3|TRBV20-1
CSALWDRAADTQYF
>TRBJ1-2|TRBV20-1
CSAREGGGASQIYTF
>TRBJ1-3|TRBV9
CASSVTGGLDTIYF
>TRBJ1-2|TRBV2
CASSFGGGGYGYTF
>TRBJ1-1|TRBV20-1
CSADGGTAAVNTEAFF
>TRBJ2-7|TRBV7-8
CASSLDFEQYF
>TRBJ1-5|TRBV24-1
CASSSRTGDQPQHF
>TRBJ2-7|TRBV29-1
CSVGTGVGEQYF
>TRBJ1-1|TRBV9
CASRYWMNTEAFF
>TRBJ1-1|TRBV2
CASPKEGRMNTEAFF
>TRBJ1-1|TRBV2
CASSWTLLNTEAFF
>TRBJ2-7|TRBV12-5
CASSLGVSNSYEQYF
>TRBJ2-2|TRBV7-9
CASRSGTLNTGELFF
>TRBJ1-1|TRBV25-1
CASVERPGMNTEAFF
>TRBJ1-2|TRBV7-9
CASSFSPGQGFGYTF
>TRBJ1-2|TRBV24-1
CATSDRKRNYGYTF
>TRBJ2-5|TRBV10-3
CAISGGDRTSKDRHQETQYF
>TRBJ1-1|TRBV29-1
CSVLPGAFF
>TRBJ1-1|TRBV7-9
CASSQDLSHLFGNTEAFF
>TRBJ1-4|TRBV25-1
CASIAGIITNEKLFF
>TRBJ1-4|TRBV25-1
CASSSEGRSRGKLFF
>TRBJ1-2|TRBV2
CASSRAPGPNYGYTF
>TRBJ1-1|TRBV7-8
CASSLAGGDWTEAFF
>TRBJ1-3|TRBV10-3
CATRGKGPSGNTIYF
>TRBJ2-5|TRBV19
CASSMASGGPNFQETQYF
>TRBJ1-1|TRBV29-1
CSVQDRNTEAFF
>TRBJ2-2|TRBV7-9
CASSFPAGELFF
>TRBJ1-1|TRBV7-9
CASSLSDFGQGADTEAFF
>NA|TRBV10-1
CASSELAGEYNEQFF
>TRBJ1-1|TRBV6-6
CASSYLDRDAAFF
>TRBJ2-5|TRBV7-9
CAWRGTSETQYF
>TRBJ1-1|TRBV5-6
CASSRARISEAFF
>TRBJ2-3|TRBV10-3
CAIGGGGGTDTQYF
>TRBJ1-1|TRBV9
CASSAQVDTEAFF
>TRBJ1-6|TRBV20-1
CSARIQERDYNSPLHF
>TRBJ1-1|TRBV12-5
CASVKNTEAFF
>TRBJ2-2|TRBV29-1
CSVGGDRGTGELFF
>TRBJ2-7|TRBV29-1
CSVEDFSEAGSKQYF
>TRBJ2-2|TRBV10-3
CAISSQDKNTGELFF
>TRBJ1-2|TRBV10-2
CASSQYLRDRGRGGYTF
>TRBJ2-3|TRBV10-3
CAISLAGADTQYF
>TRBJ1-2|TRBV10-3
CAIRGDRGQANYGYTF
>TRBJ1-2|TRBV7-9
CASSLTGYGYTF
>TRBJ2-5|TRBV7-9
CASRQEGTQYF
>TRBJ1-1|TRBV7-9
CASSRNRGRNTEAFF
>TRBJ1-2|TRBV20-1
CSARPGQGSEYGYTF
>TRBJ2-5|TRBV20-1
CSAAQGGRETQYF
>TRBJ2-7|TRBV11-2
CASSFSRTATYEQYF
>TRBJ2-7|TRBV4-1
CASSQRQMYEQYF
>TRBJ2-2|TRBV7-9
CASSSQGLAGELFF
>TRBJ1-4|TRBV2
CVSSAGTTNEKLFF
>TRBJ1-6|TRBV19
CATQQGYDNSPLHF
>TRBJ1-1|TRBV14
CASSQNMNTEAFF
>TRBJ2-7|TRBV7-2
CASSPTGTGRYEQYF
>TRBJ1-1|TRBV12-3/TRBV12-4
CASRDRGFLTEAFF
>TRBJ1-6|TRBV27
CATRSDRVYSPLHF
>TRBJ1-1|TRBV20-1
CSAKYVTDIEAFF
>TRBJ1-6|TRBV9
CASSVEYGNSPLHF
>TRBJ2-7|TRBV7-3
CASSFGQGPTYEQYF
>TRBJ2-7|TRBV2
CAGREQGPFYEQYF